This T cell receptor beta chain was identified during a study of blood T cells in healthy people across ages. V lost 4 bases to trimming and J lost 4 bases, with 12 bases between them. This CDR3 comprises 13 residues. Germline-derived CDR1 and CDR2 are DFQATT and SNEGSKA (reference sequence). Using a J-beta primer mix together with a sample-barcoded 5' primer, a second PCR was run for about 6 to 11 cycles. TCRdb re-analysed the 5' RACE reads in MiXCR, keeping a single row per CDR3 protein. The sample has 750,000 to 850,000 distinct CDR3 sequences; about 25% are singletons. This sample was also put to use in a study of T cells of mothers and their children.

The sample was blood. The chain has TRBV20-1 and TRBJ2-3, with D maybe TRBD2 (5 bases). This clonotype was obtained from a boy aged 10-17 years in good health. This CDR3 is CSAILGVSDTQYF. The CDR3 nucleotides are TGCAGTGCTATTCTCGGGGTGTCAGATACGCAGTATTTT.